Sequencing of this T cell receptor beta chain was carried out in a study of PD-1 blockade in mismatch repair-deficient tumors. Overall study: Patients had around 11 mismatch repair-deficient cancer types, all previously treated and progressing.

PCR or immunohistochemistry showed mismatch repair deficiency in every enrolled patient. TCRs were sequenced from a few patients responding to pembrolizumab. With 3 bases clipped from V and 0 bases from J, the junction kept 10 bases outside the gene matches. Germline assignment: CDR1 SQVTM and CDR2 ANQGSEA. This CDR3 has 17 amino acids. Libraries were prepared by immunoSEQ multiplex PCR; TCRdb keeps only in-frame clonotypes and omits some of them. The table lists tens of thousands of clones, roughly 80% of them singletons, with 3% to 4% in the top ten. Details on this clone: Its matching antigen is unknown.

Study-wide results and caveats: Rapid post-treatment expansion, then contraction, generally preceding radiologic response, marked tumor-resident clones.

V usage is TRBV29-1 and J usage is TRBJ2-1; TRBD2 agrees at 8 bases. The TCR originated in an adult with mismatch repair-deficient cancer. The sequencing here drew on PBMCs, taken approximately 6 weeks after starting pembrolizumab. The CDR3 sequence is CSVDSAGGRSSYNEQFF. The CDR3 DNA sequence: TGCAGCGTTGACTCCGCGGGCGGGAGGAGCTCCTACAATGAGCAGTTCTTC.